Listed below are T cell receptor beta chains from one sample, sequenced in a study of cytomegalovirus exposure and HLA in healthy donors. This table comes from immunoSEQ multiplex PCR, and its TCRdb copy is limited to in-frame clones, with some not included. The sample data list some 110,000 clones. The sample comprised PBMCs. The receptor source for this set is a man aged 25-45 years in good health and CMV-seronegative. CDR3s include the opening cysteine and the closing phenylalanine or tryptophan. Each record gives: D gene, V gene, J gene, CDR3 protein, CDR3 DNA. The D gene is left open where the match is weak.

>TRBD1|TRBV9|TRBJ2-1
CASSVQGENNEQFF
TGTGCCAGCAGCGTTCAGGGGGAAAACAATGAGCAGTTCTTC
>-|TRBV5-6|TRBJ2-2
CASSQGRAGDTGELFF
TGTGCCAGCTCGCAGGGGAGGGCCGGGGACACCGGGGAGCTGTTTTTT
>-|TRBV4-1|TRBJ2-1
CASRSRGEQFF
TGCGCCAGCAGGTCAAGAGGTGAGCAGTTCTTC
>-|TRBV28|TRBJ2-1
CASSFDRPPYNEQFF
TGTGCCAGCAGTTTTGACAGGCCTCCCTACAATGAGCAGTTCTTC
>-|TRBV6-1|TRBJ1-6
CASTQREWTPLHF
TGTGCCAGCACTCAAAGGGAGTGGACACCCCTCCACTTT
>TRBD1|TRBV7-8|TRBJ1-1
CASSLAGTEEAFF
TGTGCCAGCAGCCTGGCCGGGACAGAGGAAGCTTTCTTT
>-|TRBV7-2|TRBJ2-7
CASSSRDEQYF
TGTGCCAGCAGCTCCCGGGACGAGCAGTACTTC
>TRBD1|TRBV10-2|TRBJ1-1
CASTPATGAMNTEAFF
TGCGCCAGCACTCCCGCGACAGGGGCCATGAACACTGAAGCTTTCTTT
>TRBD1|TRBV4-3|TRBJ1-6
CASSQGGTGENSPLHF
TGCGCCAGCAGCCAAGGAGGGACAGGGGAAAATTCACCCCTCCACTTT
>-|TRBV4-2|TRBJ1-3
CASSQDPTADSGNTIYF
TGTGCCAGCAGCCAAGACCCGACAGCAGACTCTGGAAACACCATATATTTT
>-|TRBV4-1|TRBJ1-1
CASSPSEGGTEAFF
TGCGCCAGCAGCCCTAGCGAGGGAGGAACTGAAGCTTTCTTT
>-|TRBV28|TRBJ2-4
CASSPSPPNIQYF
TGTGCCAGCAGTCCCTCCCCTCCTAACATTCAGTACTTC
>-|TRBV7-2|TRBJ2-1
CASSVGLVNEQFF
TGTGCCAGCAGCGTGGGACTGGTTAATGAGCAGTTCTTC
>-|TRBV30|TRBJ2-2
CAWNLGPNTGELFF
TGTGCCTGGAATCTTGGGCCGAACACCGGGGAGCTGTTTTTT
>-|TRBV5-6|TRBJ2-1
CASSFVTAQYNEQFF
TGTGCCAGCAGCTTCGTGACAGCACAATACAATGAGCAGTTCTTC
>TRBD2|TRBV29-1|TRBJ2-2
CSVEELAENTGELFF
TGCAGCGTTGAAGAACTAGCGGAGAACACCGGGGAGCTGTTTTTT
>TRBD2|TRBV28|TRBJ2-7
CASSLNLAGVGGDYEQYF
TGTGCCAGCAGTTTAAACCTAGCGGGAGTAGGAGGTGACTACGAGCAGTACTTC
>-|TRBV19|TRBJ2-7
CASREGESYEQYF
TGTGCCAGTAGAGAGGGGGAATCTTACGAGCAGTACTTC
>TRBD2|TRBV28|TRBJ2-7
CASNPGGEQYF
TGTGCCAGCAATCCGGGGGGCGAGCAGTACTTC
>TRBD2|TRBV6-1|TRBJ2-1
CASSQEGGLAGESYNEQFF
TGTGCCAGCAGTCAAGAGGGTGGACTAGCGGGAGAGTCCTACAATGAGCAGTTCTTC
>TRBD2|TRBV7-3|TRBJ2-1
CASSPLAGELNEQFF
TGTGCCAGCAGCCCCCTAGCGGGAGAATTAAATGAGCAGTTCTTC
>TRBD2|TRBV29-1|TRBJ2-1
CSVELDQREDAIF
TGCAGCGTTGAACTCGACCAGCGGGAGGATGCGATCTTC
>TRBD1|TRBV29-1|TRBJ1-4
CSVGDSATNEKLFF
TGCAGCGTGGGGGACAGTGCAACTAATGAAAAACTGTTTTTT
>-|TRBV30|TRBJ1-1
CAWNIRVTEAFF
TGTGCCTGGAATATCAGGGTCACTGAAGCTTTCTTT
>TRBD1|TRBV27|TRBJ1-1
CASGRDRGRTEAFF
TGTGCCAGCGGGAGGGACAGGGGGCGTACTGAAGCTTTCTTT
>-|TRBV30|TRBJ1-2
CAWSVQAYGYTF
TGTGCCTGGAGTGTACAGGCCTATGGCTACACCTTC
>-|TRBV28|TRBJ2-5
CASRSSGEETQYF
TGTGCCAGCAGAAGTAGCGGCGAAGAGACCCAGTACTTC
>-|TRBV18|TRBJ2-2
CASSPERDSTVAGELFF
TGTGCCAGCTCACCGGAACGGGACTCGACGGTGGCCGGGGAGCTGTTTTTT
>-|TRBV13|TRBJ2-7
CASSVLISYEQYF
TGTGCCAGCTCGGTGCTAATTTCCTACGAGCAGTACTTC
>-|TRBV7-2|TRBJ2-7
CASSLASRYRSYEQYF
TGTGCCAGCAGCTTAGCGTCCAGGTATAGGTCCTACGAGCAGTACTTC
>-|TRBV7-9|TRBJ1-1
CASSSREHTEAFF
TGTGCCAGCAGCTCCAGGGAACACACTGAAGCTTTCTTT
>TRBD2|TRBV4-1|TRBJ2-7
CASSQVRGTIVHEQYF
TGCGCCAGCAGCCAAGTTCGTGGGACTATCGTCCACGAGCAGTACTTC
>-|TRBV15|TRBJ2-5
CATSREGQPQETQYF
TGTGCCACCAGCAGAGAGGGGCAGCCCCAAGAGACCCAGTACTTC
>-|TRBV2|TRBJ2-7
CASSLTVLSYEQYF
TGTGCCAGCAGTTTGACAGTCCTATCCTACGAGCAGTACTTC
>-|TRBV7-2|TRBJ1-2
CASSWQAFYGYTF
TGTGCCAGCAGCTGGCAGGCCTTCTATGGCTACACCTTC
>-|TRBV10-3|TRBJ1-4
CAISAGYNEKLFF
TGTGCCATCAGTGCAGGATATAATGAAAAACTGTTTTTT